Shown below are 12 T cell receptor beta chains from a single sample sequenced in a study of control samples from healthy donors and cancer patients. The repertoire was sequenced with immunoSEQ multiplex PCR; TCRdb's copy has only in-frame clones and lacks some. The profile shows about 150,000 clones, approximately 88% of them singletons. Sequenced: blood. These receptors originate from a man aged 30 to 39 in good health.

The chain recombines TRBV19 with TRBJ2-5; 8 bases match TRBD1. The CDR3 is 15 amino acids. V was pared by 2 bases and J by 4 bases, with 6 bases of the junction left unmatched. The germline CDR1 and CDR2 sequences are LNHDA and SQIVND (reference sequence). CDR3 in DNA: TGTGCCAGTAGTATATCAGGGGGCGTCGGAGAGACCCAGTACTTC. Translation: CASSISGGVGETQYF.

The chain carries TRBV5-1 and TRBJ1-2, with D unclear. The germline V gene encodes CDR1 SGHRS and CDR2 YFSETQ. This CDR3 spans 15 amino acids. Between the trimmed V and J ends, which lost 0 bases and 4 bases, there was a span of 13 bases. The CDR3 DNA sequence: TGCGCCAGCAGCTTGGACGGAGAAACGCGCTATGGCTACACCTTC. It encodes CASSLDGETRYGYTF.

The chain is built from TRBV5-4 and TRBJ2-6, with D unresolved. There are 18 residues in the CDR3. V lost 6 bases, J lost 0 bases, and 19 bases lay in between. Germline V CDR1 and CDR2: SGHNT, YYREEE (reference sequence). As DNA, the CDR3 is TGTGCCAGCACCACTTCGGTAGGCGCAGGCTCTGGGGCCAACGTCCTGACTTTC. Translating it yields CASTTSVGAGSGANVLTF.

The rearrangement uses TRBV7-2 and TRBJ2-1; 12 bases agree with TRBD2. Germline V gives CDR1 SGHTA, CDR2 FQGNSA. Trimming cost V 5 bases and J 7 bases; bases outside gene matches: 9. This CDR3 is 16 amino acids long. The CDR3 coding sequence is TGTGCCAGCAGCCGGGCTAGCGGGGGGGCCCCTAATGAGCAGTTCTTC. Translation: CASSRASGGAPNEQFF. The entire variable domain, with the rest obtained from reference TRBV7-2 and TRBJ2-1, is as follows: GAGVSQSPSNKVTEKGKDVELRCDPISGHTALYWYRQSLGQGLEFLIYFQGNSAPDKSGLPSDRFSAERTGGSVSTLTIQRTQQEDSAVYLCASSRASGGAPNEQFFGPGTRLTVL.

The rearrangement uses TRBV30 and TRBJ2-7; tentatively, D is TRBD2 (5 bases). The J call may be in error: the DNA end matches TRBJ2-1 better. The CDR3 runs to 13 residues. Germline V gene data show CDR1 as GTSNPN and CDR2 as SVGIG (reference sequence). The CDR3 spells CAWSITRYNEQFF. The DNA for the CDR3 is TGTGCCTGGAGTATCACTAGGTACAATGAGCAGTTCTTC.

The CDR3 loop is CASSFLTAKEQYF. The CDR3 nucleotides read TGTGCCAGCAGCTTCCTGACAGCTAAGGAGCAGTACTTC. The gene calls are TRBV7-9 and TRBJ2-7, with D perhaps matching TRBD1 (5 bases). This CDR3 is 13 amino acids long. V lost 3 bases to trimming and J lost 7 bases, with 13 bases between them. Germline CDR1 SEHNR, CDR2 FQNEAQ (reference sequence).

The chain recombines TRBV3-1 (or the pseudogene TRBV3-2) with TRBJ2-3; D gene unclear. The germline CDR1 and CDR2 sequences are LGHDT and YNNKEL (reference sequence). This CDR3 contains 14 residues. The V gene lost 1 base and the J gene lost 4 bases, with 9 bases spanning the gap. CDR3 protein: CASSQVVGSDTQYF. The DNA of the CDR3 is TGTGCCAGCAGCCAAGTTGTAGGGTCAGATACGCAGTATTTT.

V and J are TRBV6-5 and TRBJ1-2; TRBD1 matches 11 bases. The CDR3 sequence is 14 residues long. Trimming removed 2 bases from V and 7 bases from J; junction bases left unmatched: 3. Germline CDR1 is MNHEY and CDR2 is SVGAGI. The CDR3 nucleotides are TGTGCCAGCAGTTACGGACAGGGGGCAGGTGGCTACACCTTC. Translated, it gives CASSYGQGAGGYTF.

V is TRBV30 and J is TRBJ1-5; a weak D match, TRBD1 (5 bases). The CDR3 is 15 amino acids. The V end lost 0 bases, the J end lost 7 bases, and 16 bases lay between the germline ends. Germline CDR1 reads GTSNPN; CDR2 reads SVGIG (reference sequence). CDR3 DNA sequence: TGTGCCTGGAGTGTAGGTGCAGGGTCGAGCCAGCCCCAGCATTTT. It specifies CAWSVGAGSSQPQHF.

The V and J genes are TRBV6-5 and TRBJ2-1; D not certain. The CDR3 contains 13 residues. CDR1 and CDR2 from the germline V gene are MNHEY and SVGAGI. Trimming left V 0 bases short and J 10 bases short, with 10 bases between. CDR3 loop: CASSYSSTGEQFF. The CDR3 DNA reads TGTGCCAGCAGTTACTCTAGCACTGGGGAGCAGTTCTTC.

This clone was seen a handful of times. The genes are TRBV28 and TRBJ2-5; D gene ambiguous. The CDR3 consists of 14 residues. Germline lookup yields CDR1 MDHEN and CDR2 SYDVKM. V lost 1 base, J lost 2 bases, and 8 bases lay in between. CDR3 loop: CASSLSNSQETQYF. For the CDR3, the DNA is TGTGCCAGCAGTTTATCGAATTCACAAGAGACCCAGTACTTC. The full variable domain, rest sourced from reference TRBV28 and TRBJ2-5, is DVKVTQSSRYLVKRTGEKVFLECVQDMDHENMFWYRQDPGLGLRLIYFSYDVKMKEKGDIPEGYSVSREKKERFSLILESASTNQTSMYLCASSLSNSQETQYFGPGTRLLVL.

The chain uses TRBV5-5 and TRBJ1-4, with 9 bases matching TRBD1. Germline values: CDR1 SGHKS, CDR2 YYEKEE (reference sequence). The CDR3 loop spans 15 amino acids. V shed 0 bases, J shed 7 bases, and the junction held 4 bases outside the gene matches. In DNA, the CDR3 is TGTGCCAGCAGCTTGGTGGGGACAGGGTTTGAAAAACTGTTTTTT. Encoded protein: CASSLVGTGFEKLFF. The full variable domain, with the rest looked up from reference TRBV5-5 and TRBJ1-4, is DAGVTQSPTHLIKTRGQQVTLRCSPISGHKSVSWYQQVLGQGPQFIFQYYEKEERGRGNFPDRFSARQFPNYSSELNVNALLLGDSALYLCASSLVGTGFEKLFFGSGTQLSVL.